The clone carrying this T cell receptor (beta chain) was observed at least ten times. Its antigen remains unknown. This sample was taken from a study of CD8 T cells in ankylosing spondylitis. A quantitative 5'-RACE method, one with molecular barcodes, was used to make TCR beta libraries. TCRdb re-analysed the 5' RACE reads in MiXCR, keeping a single row per CDR3 protein. The sample yields more than 150,000 distinct CDR3 sequences, 18% seen once. Study-level findings and limits: Seemingly characteristic of ankylosing spondylitis blood was a TCR beta motif consisting of under ten highly homologous variants. It was reported that disease-linked clones were significantly enriched in matched ankylosing spondylitis synovial fluid.

J gave up 5 bases and V 2 bases, and 7 bases lay outside the gene matches. The CDR3 consists of 15 residues. Germline lookup yields CDR1 SGHRS and CDR2 YFSETQ. This clonotype originated in a male donor aged 10-29 years with ankylosing spondylitis or in good health (not recorded which). The gene calls are TRBV5-1 and TRBJ2-7, with 10 bases matching TRBD1. The sequenced sample was blood, either unsorted or a sorted T cell fraction (not recorded which). In nucleotides, the CDR3 is TGCGCCAGCAGCTTCAACCTCGGGACAGGGGACGAGCAGTACTTC. Protein: CASSFNLGTGDEQYF.